This entry is about one TCR beta chain. Its specificity is not known. This CDR3 has 15 amino acids. The J segment lost 4 bases and the V segment lost 0 bases, leaving 2 bases of the junction unmatched. Per germline, CDR1 ENHRY and CDR2 SYGVKD. These data belong to a study of shared clonotypes between healthy human individuals. General study points: The represented genetic and exposure-history diversity was limited by the small number of donors.

Sequencing was performed with immunoSEQ multiplex PCR; in TCRdb, only in-frame clones are kept and a portion is missing. The profile covers roughly 450,000 clones, with 75% to 85% appearing a single time and approximately 12% taken by the ten largest. Unsorted material relied on about 100 million PBMCs as the source of genomic DNA. The chain recombines TRBV10-3 with TRBJ2-1; TRBD1 matches 8 bases. The source material was PBMCs. The clonotype comes from a woman between 40 and 55 years old in good health. Some clones in this sample may be carry-over from other donors' samples. CDR3 sequence (DNA): TGTGCCATCAGTGAGTCCAGGGGGCCGTACAATGAGCAGTTCTTC. Encoded protein: CAISESRGPYNEQFF.